This T cell receptor beta chain came from a study of shared clonotypes between healthy human individuals. In the study overall: In total, the donors were a couple of women and a few men aged 18 to 49.

Study-level findings and limits: Memory subsets had estimated richness that was generally smaller than that of naive subsets.

Healthy HIV-negative adults with no recent acute infections or vaccinations were recruited as donors. Of note for this clone: Its antigen is undetermined.

Per the authors' pipeline: Junction-only sequences without quality scores came from ImmunoSEQ, so filtering differed. Method: immunoSEQ multiplex PCR; TCRdb's copy keeps in-frame clones and lacks some. D and trimming come from the DNA, and the V and J calls and clone size come from that table. The data show fewer than 1.6 million clones, with approximately 98.5% seen just once and about 0.35% held by the top ten. The sequence derives from a man under 40 in good health. The sequenced material came from naive CD4+ T cells sorted from blood. The subset denotes: CD45RA+ positively selected.

In nucleotides, the CDR3 is TGCAGCGCCAGACAGGGGGTTGGTACAGATACGCAGTATTTT. It specifies CSARQGVGTDTQYF. The rearrangement joins TRBV29-1 to TRBJ2-3; 9 nucleotides agree with TRBD1. Germline V CDR1 and CDR2: SQVTM, ANQGSEA. The CDR3 consists of 14 residues. Trimming took 7 bases from V and 3 from J; bases not matched to a gene: 8.